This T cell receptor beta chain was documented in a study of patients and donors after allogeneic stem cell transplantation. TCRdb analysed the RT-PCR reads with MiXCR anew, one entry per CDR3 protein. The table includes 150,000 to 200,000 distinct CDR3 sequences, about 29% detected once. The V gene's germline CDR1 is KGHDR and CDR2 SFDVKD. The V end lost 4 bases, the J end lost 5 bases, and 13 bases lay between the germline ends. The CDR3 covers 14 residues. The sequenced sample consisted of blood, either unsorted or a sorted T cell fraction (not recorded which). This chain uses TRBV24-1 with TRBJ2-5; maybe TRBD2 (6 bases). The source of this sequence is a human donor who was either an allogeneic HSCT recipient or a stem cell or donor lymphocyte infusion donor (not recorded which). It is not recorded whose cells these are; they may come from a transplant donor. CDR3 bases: TGTGCCACCAGTGAGGGCTCGGCGGGGGAGACCCAGTACTTC. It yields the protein CATSEGSAGETQYF.